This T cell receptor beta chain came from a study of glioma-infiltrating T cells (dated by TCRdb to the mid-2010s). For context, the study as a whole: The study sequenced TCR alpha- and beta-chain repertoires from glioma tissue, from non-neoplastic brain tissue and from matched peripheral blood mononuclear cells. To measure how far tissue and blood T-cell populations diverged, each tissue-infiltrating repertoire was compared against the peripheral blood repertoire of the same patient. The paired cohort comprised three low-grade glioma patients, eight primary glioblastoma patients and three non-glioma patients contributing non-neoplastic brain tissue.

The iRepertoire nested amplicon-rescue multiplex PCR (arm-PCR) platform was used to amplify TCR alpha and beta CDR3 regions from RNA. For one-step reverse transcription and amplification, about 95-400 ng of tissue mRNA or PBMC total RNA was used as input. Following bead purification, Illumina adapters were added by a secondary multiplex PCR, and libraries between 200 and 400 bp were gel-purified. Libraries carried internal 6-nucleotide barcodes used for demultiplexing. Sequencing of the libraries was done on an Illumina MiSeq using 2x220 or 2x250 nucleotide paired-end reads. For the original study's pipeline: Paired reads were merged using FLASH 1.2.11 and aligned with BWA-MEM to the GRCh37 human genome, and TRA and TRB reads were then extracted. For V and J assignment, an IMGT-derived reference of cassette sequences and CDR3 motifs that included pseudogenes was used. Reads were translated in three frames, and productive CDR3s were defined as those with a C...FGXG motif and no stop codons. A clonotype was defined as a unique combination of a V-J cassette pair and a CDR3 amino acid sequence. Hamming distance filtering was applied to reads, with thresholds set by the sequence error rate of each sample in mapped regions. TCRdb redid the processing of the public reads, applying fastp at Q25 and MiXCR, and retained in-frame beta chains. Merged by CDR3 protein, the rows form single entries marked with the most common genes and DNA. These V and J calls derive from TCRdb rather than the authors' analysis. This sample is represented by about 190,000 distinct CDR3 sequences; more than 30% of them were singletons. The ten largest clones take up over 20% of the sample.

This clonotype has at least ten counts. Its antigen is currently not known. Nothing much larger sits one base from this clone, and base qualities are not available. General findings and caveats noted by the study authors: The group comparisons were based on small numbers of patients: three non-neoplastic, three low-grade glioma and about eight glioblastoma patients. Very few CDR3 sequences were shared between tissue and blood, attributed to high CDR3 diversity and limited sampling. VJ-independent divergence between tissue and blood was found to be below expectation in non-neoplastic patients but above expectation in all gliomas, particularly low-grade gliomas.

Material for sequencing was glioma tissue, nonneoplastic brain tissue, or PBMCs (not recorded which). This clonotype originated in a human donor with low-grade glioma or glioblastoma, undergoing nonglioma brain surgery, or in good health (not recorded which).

At the DNA level, the sequence is TGTGCCAGCAGCTTCCTGTGGGACAGGGCAGAGACCCAGTACTTC. Translated, this is CASSFLWDRAETQYF. Rearrangement joined TRBV11-2 to TRBJ2-5; TRBD1 agrees with 9 junctional bases. The germline V gene gives CDR1 as SGHAT and CDR2 as FQNNGV. Including cysteine and phenylalanine, the CDR3 has 15 amino acids. Here the CDR3 DNA is all that survives: 45 bases in frame from base 1. Ends trimmed: V by 3 bases, J by 4 bases; bases unmatched to a gene: 6.